The entry that follows covers one TCR beta chain sequence. Its target is unknown. V lost 0 bases, J lost 5 bases, and 7 bases stayed unmatched. Germline V gene data show CDR1 as ENHRY and CDR2 as SYGVKD. The length of the CDR3 is 17 residues. The record originates from a study of cytomegalovirus exposure and HLA in healthy donors. Findings and caveats of the study: The listing of 160 or so TCR beta chains classed them as cytomegalovirus-associated. Later, an analysis found that TCR clusters from the first cohort tended to co-occur in the roughly 120 validation repertoires. The CMV antigen specificity of a few CMV-associated chains was confirmed through in vitro analysis.

Method: immunoSEQ multiplex PCR; TCRdb's copy keeps in-frame clones and lacks some. The sample carries tens of thousands of clones, less than 95% recorded once. The sequencing input was PBMCs. The sequence derives from a woman younger than 35 in good health and CMV-seropositive. The chain employs TRBV10-3 and TRBJ1-1; TRBD1 matches 12 bases. CDR3 region: CAISESLPGQGATEAFF. The CDR3, as DNA: TGTGCCATCAGTGAGTCCCTCCCGGGACAGGGGGCGACTGAAGCTTTCTTT.